The 28 T cell receptor beta chains below were found in one sample sequenced in a study of technical replicates of blood from four donors. TCRdb's table, derived via immunoSEQ multiplex PCR, lists solely in-frame clones and lacks some. Of about 73,000 clones detected, approximately 91% appear once; the ten largest clones hold approximately 4.6%. The specimen sequenced was PBMCs. Source of these receptors: a human donor in good health. Some clones in this sample may be carry-over from other donors' samples.

This chain joins TRBV19 and TRBJ1-1, with a tentative D call TRBD1 (6 bases). Trimming stripped 5 bases from V and 0 bases from J, with 16 bases between. The V gene's germline CDR1 is LNHDA and CDR2 SQIVND (reference sequence). The CDR3 contains 16 residues. Here the CDR3 reads CASSVRTDRLNTEAFF. For the CDR3, the DNA is TGTGCCAGTAGTGTAAGGACAGACCGATTGAACACTGAAGCTTTCTTT.

The gene calls are TRBV7-8 and TRBJ1-2; 8 bases map to TRBD1. J lost 4 bases, V lost 5 bases, and 9 bases had no gene match. The CDR3 runs 15 residues. Germline assignment: CDR1 SGHVS and CDR2 FQNEAQ. CDR3 in amino acids: CASSTDRGVGYGYTF. The CDR3 DNA follows: TGTGCCAGCAGCACTGACAGGGGCGTTGGCTATGGCTACACCTTC.

This chain links TRBV7-2 with TRBJ2-1; 11 bases agree with TRBD2. The CDR3 spans 15 residues. V was pared by 1 base and J by 5 bases, with 1 base of the junction left unmatched. Germline V gives CDR1 SGHTA, CDR2 FQGNSA. The CDR3 loop reads CASSLEGLADNEQFF. The CDR3 bases are TGTGCCAGCAGCTTAGAGGGACTAGCGGACAATGAGCAGTTCTTC. Looking up the rest from reference TRBV7-2 and TRBJ2-1 gives the full variable domain: GAGVSQSPSNKVTEKGKDVELRCDPISGHTALYWYRQSLGQGLEFLIYFQGNSAPDKSGLPSDRFSAERTGGSVSTLTIQRTQQEDSAVYLCASSLEGLADNEQFFGPGTRLTVL.

The V call is TRBV4-2, the J call TRBJ1-4; D possibly corresponds to TRBD1 (5 bases). This CDR3 region has 17 residues. V lost 2 bases and J lost 7, with 20 bases in between. Germline CDR1 is LGHNA and CDR2 is YNFKEQ. The CDR3 sequence is CASSQRFQGAIGEKLFF. As DNA, the CDR3 is TGTGCCAGCAGCCAACGATTCCAAGGGGCGATAGGTGAAAAACTGTTTTTT.

This chain joins TRBV6-5 and TRBJ1-2, with 7 nucleotides matching TRBD1. Unmatched junction bases numbered 5, after V lost 0 bases and J lost 4 bases. Germline CDR1 is MNHEY and CDR2 is SVGAGI. The CDR3 consists of 15 residues. Here the CDR3 reads CASSYSPQGGYGYTF. For the CDR3, the DNA is TGTGCCAGCAGTTACTCGCCCCAGGGGGGCTATGGCTACACCTTC.

This sequence joins TRBV29-1 and TRBJ2-7; maybe TRBD2 (5 bases). The CDR3 contains 13 residues. The V end lost 6 bases, the J end lost 2 bases, and 14 bases lay between the germline ends. Germline CDR1 reads SQVTM; CDR2 reads ANQGSEA. The CDR3 DNA follows: TGCAGCGTCGTCCCGACGGGAACCTACGAGCAGTACTTC. Translated, it gives CSVVPTGTYEQYF.

This chain links TRBV2 with TRBJ2-6, with D maybe TRBD1 (5 bases). Germline V CDR1 and CDR2: SNHLY, FYNNEI. This CDR3 has 16 residues. Trimming cost V 6 bases and J 0 bases, with 12 bases left between them. In nucleotides, the CDR3 is TGTGCCAGCAGCGATGGGGCCGGCTCTGGGGCCAACGTCCTGACTTTC. Translating gives CASSDGAGSGANVLTF.

The chain has TRBV5-1 and TRBJ2-3; D might be TRBD2 (7 bases). Germline CDR1 reads SGHRS; CDR2 reads YFSETQ. This CDR3 contains 15 residues. The germline V and J ends were trimmed by 4 bases and 1 base, with 13 bases remaining between them. The CDR3 loop is CASSPGGHGTDTQYF. CDR3 in DNA: TGCGCCAGCAGCCCGGGGGGCCACGGCACAGATACGCAGTATTTT.

The rearrangement joins TRBV6-5 to TRBJ1-3, with unresolved D. The CDR3 is 13 residues long. V lost 0 bases and J 3 bases, leaving 3 bases between the germline ends. The V gene's germline CDR1 is MNHEY and CDR2 SVGAGI. DNA for the CDR3: TGTGCCAGCAGTTACTCGTATGGAAACACCATATATTTT. Translated: CASSYSYGNTIYF.

There are a few counts of this clone. This chain connects TRBV4-3 to TRBJ2-3; tentative D call: TRBD1 (6 bases). V lost 5 bases, J lost 2 bases, and 17 bases lay in between. The germline gives CDR1 LGHNA, CDR2 YSLEER. The CDR3 is 16 residues long. Here the CDR3 reads CASSSEGVRVTDTQYF. CDR3 in DNA: TGCGCCAGCAGCTCAGAGGGGGTCCGGGTCACAGATACGCAGTATTTT.

This clone has a handful of counts. The rearrangement joins TRBV27 to TRBJ1-2; D unclear. Trimming took 5 bases from V and 5 from J, leaving 12 bases between them. The CDR3 is made up of 13 amino acids. Looked up from germline, CDR1 is MNHEY and CDR2 is SMNVEV (reference sequence). The CDR3: CASSPIRGYGYTF. CDR3 in DNA: TGTGCCAGCAGTCCCATACGGGGTTATGGCTACACCTTC.

The chain uses TRBV9 and TRBJ2-3, with 10 bases aligning to TRBD2. V lost 0 bases, J lost 3 bases, and 7 bases stayed unmatched. The CDR3 is made up of 17 amino acids. CDR1 is SGDLS, CDR2 YYNGEE, per germline. The CDR3 sequence: CASSVAPLAGFTDTQYF. The DNA for the CDR3 is TGTGCCAGCAGCGTAGCCCCACTAGCGGGATTTACAGATACGCAGTATTTT.

The rearrangement links TRBV7-9 to TRBJ2-4; D may be TRBD2 (6 bases). CDR1 SEHNR and CDR2 FQNEAQ come from the germline V gene (reference sequence). The CDR3 length is 16 residues. V was shortened by 3 bases and J by 3 bases, with 15 bases between the two germline ends. The CDR3 protein is CASSFFSSGVKNIQYF. The CDR3 bases are TGTGCCAGCAGCTTTTTTTCTTCGGGGGTCAAAAACATTCAGTACTTC.

The gene calls are TRBV19 and TRBJ1-4; 9 nucleotides agree with TRBD1. The CDR3 consists of 12 residues. Trimming cost V 9 bases and J 10 bases; bases outside gene matches: 6. Germline CDR1 is LNHDA and CDR2 is SQIVND (reference sequence). CDR3 residues: CASGTGMPKLFF. In DNA, the CDR3 is TGTGCCAGCGGGACAGGGATGCCAAAACTGTTTTTT.

The J gene is TRBJ1-1, the V gene TRBV30; 7 bases match TRBD1. Germline assignment: CDR1 GTSNPN and CDR2 SVGIG (reference sequence). The CDR3 totals 12 residues. With 2 bases clipped from V and 7 bases from J, the junction kept 4 bases outside the gene matches. The CDR3 DNA is TGTGCCTGGAGTATCGACAGGGTTGAAGCTTTCTTT. Translated, it gives CAWSIDRVEAFF.

V and J are TRBV10-3 and TRBJ2-7; the match to TRBD1 covers 8 bases. Germline trimming cut 3 bases from V and 3 bases from J; bases unmatched to any gene: 7. The CDR3 spans 15 residues. Germline-derived CDR1 and CDR2 are ENHRY and SYGVKD. The CDR3 here is CAISDPGTGRYEQYF. The DNA for the CDR3 is TGTGCCATCAGTGACCCCGGGACAGGTCGCTACGAGCAGTACTTC.

The V and J genes are TRBV5-1 and TRBJ2-3; tentatively, D is TRBD2 (6 bases). Looked up from germline, CDR1 is SGHRS and CDR2 is YFSETQ. V lost 5 bases, J lost 2 bases, and 15 bases lay in between. This CDR3 spans 15 amino acids. CDR3 sequence: CASRPLAHDTDTQYF. The CDR3 coding sequence is TGCGCCAGCAGACCTCTAGCGCACGACACAGATACGCAGTATTTT.

The V and J genes are TRBV27 and TRBJ2-7, with 7 bases fitting TRBD1. Germline CDR1 and CDR2: MNHEY and SMNVEV (reference sequence). The CDR3 is 15 amino acids. V trimming: 3 bases; J trimming: 2 bases; junction bases outside the gene matches: 7. DNA for the CDR3: TGTGCCAGCAGTTTCTCAACAGGGGACGCCTACGAGCAGTACTTC. Translated, it gives CASSFSTGDAYEQYF.

The chain has TRBV6-1 and TRBJ2-2; 12 bases fit TRBD1. The J segment lost 4 bases and the V segment lost 8 bases, leaving 2 bases of the junction unmatched. CDR1 and CDR2 from the germline V gene are MNHNS and SASEGT. The CDR3 runs to 14 residues. The CDR3 loop reads CASGGQGATGELFF. The CDR3 DNA reads as TGTGCCAGCGGGGGACAGGGGGCCACCGGGGAGCTGTTTTTT.

This chain uses TRBV11-2 with TRBJ1-3, with D hard to call. Trimming took off 1 base at V and 4 bases at J, with 8 bases between the two ends. Per germline, CDR1 SGHAT and CDR2 FQNNGV. CDR3 length: 14 residues. The CDR3 DNA reads as TGTGCCAGCAGCTTAGGCTACTCGGGAAACACCATATATTTT. Its protein is CASSLGYSGNTIYF.

The chain carries TRBV5-4 and TRBJ2-1; TRBD2 matches at 8 bases. V trimming: 2 bases; J trimming: 4 bases; junction bases outside the gene matches: 8. This CDR3 is built from 16 residues. The germline V gene has CDR1 SGHNT and CDR2 YYREEE (reference sequence). The CDR3, as DNA: TGTGCCAGCAGCTTTCTAGGACTAGCAGGATACAATGAGCAGTTCTTC. Translation: CASSFLGLAGYNEQFF.

The rearrangement joins TRBV19 to TRBJ2-7, with D possibly matching TRBD2 (5 bases). Germline V gene sequence: CDR1 LNHDA, CDR2 SQIVND (reference sequence). Trimming pared 0 bases from V and 6 bases from J, leaving 12 bases between. The CDR3 extends over 14 amino acids. CDR3 DNA: TGTGCCAGTAGTATAGAGGGGAGAGGCGGCGAGCAGTACTTC. Its protein is CASSIEGRGGEQYF.

This clone has a single count. The chain couples TRBV6-5 to TRBJ2-7; 8 nucleotides match TRBD2. V lost 0 bases and J lost 3; bases outside the gene matches: 7. This CDR3 has 16 residues. Germline CDR1 and CDR2: MNHEY and SVGAGI. CDR3 in amino acids: CASSYSGAGGHYEQYF. The DNA of the CDR3 is TGTGCCAGCAGTTACTCGGGGGCGGGAGGCCACTACGAGCAGTACTTC.

The chain links TRBV4-1 to TRBJ2-2; TRBD1 agrees at 8 bases. V dropped 4 bases and J dropped 1; count of bases not matched to a gene: 2. CDR3 length: 15 amino acids. Germline values: CDR1 MGHRA, CDR2 YSYEKL. For the CDR3, the DNA is TGCGCCAGCAGCCGCGGACAGGGGAACACCGGGGAGCTGTTTTTT. Translated: CASSRGQGNTGELFF.

The V call is TRBV7-9, the J call TRBJ1-4, with 9 bases lining up with TRBD1. Germline-derived CDR1 and CDR2 are SEHNR and FQNEAQ (reference sequence). V gave up 3 bases and J gave up 7 bases; unmatched junction bases: 6. The CDR3 runs to 15 residues. CDR3 DNA sequence: TGTGCCAGCAGCTTGGGTGGACAGGGGACTGAAAAACTGTTTTTT. It translates to CASSLGGQGTEKLFF. The whole variable domain, remainder taken from reference TRBV7-9 and TRBJ1-4, is DTGVSQNPRHKITKRGQNVTFRCDPISEHNRLYWYRQTLGQGPEFLTYFQNEAQLEKSRLLSDRFSAERPKGSFSTLEIQRTEQGDSAMYLCASSLGGQGTEKLFFGSGTQLSVL.

The gene calls are TRBV7-2 and TRBJ1-2, with TRBD1 as a possible D gene (6 bases). Germline values: CDR1 SGHTA, CDR2 FQGNSA. Trimming removed 5 bases from V and 8 bases from J, with 15 bases in between. This CDR3 is 13 amino acids long. The CDR3 protein is CASSLDATGGYTF. The CDR3 coding sequence is TGTGCCAGCAGCCTCGACGCGACAGGAGGCTACACCTTC.

The rearrangement uses TRBV10-3 and TRBJ2-7; no reliable D call. The CDR3 contains 12 residues. Per the germline V gene, CDR1 is ENHRY and CDR2 is SYGVKD. The V gene lost 0 bases and the J gene lost 3 bases, with 3 bases spanning the gap. The CDR3, as DNA: TGTGCCATCAGTGAGTCCAGCTACGAGCAGTACTTC. Protein: CAISESSYEQYF.

The chain recombines TRBV5-4 with TRBJ2-6; D possibly corresponds to TRBD2 (6 bases). V dropped 4 bases and J dropped 0 bases, with 11 bases sitting between them. CDR1 and CDR2 from the germline V gene are SGHNT and YYREEE (reference sequence). CDR3 size: 16 residues. CDR3 sequence reads: CASSPDYSSGANVLTF. CDR3 in DNA: TGTGCCAGCAGCCCGGACTATAGCTCTGGGGCCAACGTCCTGACTTTC.